A selection of T cell receptor beta chains follows, all from one sample in a study of regulatory T cells in long-lasting Graves disease. TCRdb re-analysed the multiplex PCR reads in MiXCR, keeping a single row per CDR3 protein. This sample has 240,000 or so distinct CDR3 sequences, with 20% to 25% found just once. This specimen consisted of peripheral blood mononuclear cells (PBMCs), obtained at new diagnosis, from a patient treated with antithyroid drugs. These receptors were collected from a female donor with Graves disease. Both conserved end residues are part of each CDR3. D genes are given only for firm matches. The size entry is marked missing in some rows and otherwise reads once, few, many or a size class.

v_gene,j_gene,d_gene,abundance,CDR3nt,CDR3aa
TRBV19,TRBJ2-1,TRBD2,.,TGTGCCAGTAGTATAGAGGGGCTAGCGGGAGGCTCCTACAATGAGCAGTTCTTC,CASSIEGLAGGSYNEQFF
TRBV12-5,TRBJ2-7,.,many,TGTGCTAGTGGTTTGGCTTCCAACCCTCGGACACGAACCTACGAGCAGTACTTC,CASGLASNPRTRTYEQYF
TRBV24-1,TRBJ2-1,.,many,TGTGCCACCAGTGATTCCCTCAGTCCCCCCGGAGTGAATGAGCAGTTCTTC,CATSDSLSPPGVNEQFF
TRBV20-1,TRBJ2-1,.,many,TGCAGTGCTAGGGGGGACACCACCGAAAATGAGCAGTTCTTC,CSARGDTTENEQFF
TRBV20-1,TRBJ1-5,.,many,TGCAGTGCTAGAAAAGGGGTTGAGAGTCAGCCCCAGCATTTT,CSARKGVESQPQHF
TRBV5-1,TRBJ2-7,TRBD1,many,TGCGCCAGCAGCTTAGGACAGGGTAGGAACTACGAGCAGTACTTC,CASSLGQGRNYEQYF
TRBV7-3,TRBJ2-7,TRBD2,many,TGTGCCAGCAGCCCCGGGACTACCCAAAACGAGCAGTACTTC,CASSPGTTQNEQYF
TRBV6-5,TRBJ2-7,TRBD1,.,TGTGCCAGCAGTTACTCGGGACAGGGTTTTTCCTACGAGCAGTACTTC,CASSYSGQGFSYEQYF
TRBV6-1,TRBJ1-4,.,few,TGTGCCAGCAGTGAAGGAGGGGCGCGGGAAAAACTGTTTTTT,CASSEGGAREKLFF
TRBV15,TRBJ2-3,TRBD2,many,TGTGCCACCAGCAGAGATCTAGCGGGCGGAGATACGCAGTATTTT,CATSRDLAGGDTQYF
TRBV19,TRBJ2-2,TRBD2,.,TGTGCCAGTAGTATACCTCTAGCGGGAGCTCATCCCGGGGAGCTGTTTTTT,CASSIPLAGAHPGELFF
TRBV3-1,TRBJ2-2,.,many,TGTGCCAGCAGCCGAGGACGTTTAGCGTTAAACACCGGGGAGCTGTTTTTT,CASSRGRLALNTGELFF
TRBV12-5,TRBJ2-1,TRBD2,many,TGTGCTAGTGGTTCCTCTCGACTAGCGGGGGTTCCCAATGAGCAGTTCTTC,CASGSSRLAGVPNEQFF
TRBV11-2,TRBJ2-1,TRBD2,many,TGTGCCAGCAGCGTCAGCGGGACTAGCGGCTTTGTTGAGCAGTTCTTC,CASSVSGTSGFVEQFF
TRBV13,TRBJ2-7,TRBD1,many,TGTGCCAGCAGCACCACGGACAGGGCCCACGAGCAGTACTTC,CASSTTDRAHEQYF
TRBV7-2,TRBJ2-3,.,many,TGTGCCAGCAGCTCCCGGGACAAATACACAGATACGCAGTATTTT,CASSSRDKYTDTQYF
TRBV7-2,TRBJ2-3,.,.,TGTGCCAGCAGCTTATCCGCGTCAGCCAACACAGATACGCAGTATTTT,CASSLSASANTDTQYF
TRBV9,TRBJ2-7,.,.,TGTGCCAGCAGCGTCGGGGGGCCGGGCGAGCAGTACTTC,CASSVGGPGEQYF
TRBV9,TRBJ1-4,.,few,TGTGCCAGCAGCCCTCGTCGGGACCCTAATGAAAAACTGTTTTTT,CASSPRRDPNEKLFF
TRBV20-1,TRBJ2-1,TRBD2,many,TGCAGTGCTAGAGTATATAGCGGGGGCCGGGGGAATGAGCAGTTCTTC,CSARVYSGGRGNEQFF
TRBV5-1,TRBJ2-6,.,many,TGCGCCAGCAGCTTGGAGCGTCCTGGGGCCAACGTCCTGACTTTC,CASSLERPGANVLTF
TRBV12-5,TRBJ1-2,.,.,TGTGCTAGTGGTTTGAGGGCAGGGGAGTACTATGGCTACACCTTC,CASGLRAGEYYGYTF
TRBV12-3/TRBV12-4,TRBJ1-5,TRBD1,many,TGTGCCAGCAGCATCGACAGGGGGGAGCAGCCCCAGCATTTT,CASSIDRGEQPQHF
TRBV29-1,TRBJ2-2,.,many,TGCAGCGTGGCTACCGGGAGATTCACCGGGGAGCTGTTTTTT,CSVATGRFTGELFF
TRBV6-1,TRBJ2-5,.,many,TGTGCCAGCAGCGACCCCCGGTTTTCCGGGACCCAGTACTTC,CASSDPRFSGTQYF
TRBV5-1,TRBJ2-5,.,many,TGCGCCAGCAGCTCCCCCAGGGAAGGAGAGACCCAGTACTTC,CASSSPREGETQYF
TRBV27,TRBJ2-1,TRBD2,many,TGTGCCAGCAGTTTAAGGCCTAGCGGGTTCCGGGGCAATGAGCAGTTCTTC,CASSLRPSGFRGNEQFF
TRBV28,TRBJ2-7,.,.,TGTGCCAGCAGGGCGGAGTCCTTTGAGTACGAGCAGTACTTC,CASRAESFEYEQYF
TRBV20-1,TRBJ2-5,TRBD1,many,TGCAGTGCCCTGAAGGACAGGGGAGTAGAGACCCAGTACTTC,CSALKDRGVETQYF
TRBV6-2/TRBV6-3,TRBJ1-2,.,many,TGTGCCAGCAGTTACTCGTCAAGGGCGAGTGGCTACACCTTC,CASSYSSRASGYTF
TRBV2,TRBJ2-7,TRBD1,.,TGTGCCAGCAGTAGGAACAGGGGGCATACCTACGAGCAGTACTTC,CASSRNRGHTYEQYF
TRBV13,TRBJ2-3,TRBD1,few,TGTGCCAGCAGCTTTTCGTACGAGGGACAGGGGGAAACAGATACGCAGTATTTT,CASSFSYEGQGETDTQYF
TRBV3-1,TRBJ2-3,.,.,TGTGCCAACACAAAGGGGACTTGGGCAGATACGCAGTATTTT,CANTKGTWADTQYF
TRBV7-9,TRBJ2-3,TRBD2,.,TGTGCCAGCAGCATACTAGCGGGAGGGCGTTATGGCACAGATACGCAGTATTTT,CASSILAGGRYGTDTQYF
TRBV7-3,TRBJ2-5,.,many,TGTGCCAGCAGCTTGGCAGGGGTAAAGGGAGAGACCCAGTACTTC,CASSLAGVKGETQYF
TRBV5-1,TRBJ2-3,.,many,TGCGCCAGCAGCTTGCATCGGGCAGATACGCAGTATTTT,CASSLHRADTQYF
TRBV19,TRBJ1-5,.,few,TGTGCCAGTAGTATACGGCATAATCAGCCCCAGCATTTT,CASSIRHNQPQHF
TRBV7-2,TRBJ2-7,.,.,TGTGCCAGCAGCTTAGTACCCGGGGGGCGGCCCTACGAGCAGTACTTC,CASSLVPGGRPYEQYF
TRBV2,TRBJ2-5,.,many,TGTGCCAGCAAGCTCGGCAGGCAAGAGACCCAGTACTTC,CASKLGRQETQYF
TRBV18,TRBJ1-5,.,many,TGTGCCAGCTCACCGGAGACAGGACTCAATCAGCCCCAGCATTTT,CASSPETGLNQPQHF
TRBV20-1,TRBJ2-3,TRBD2,.,TGCAGTGCTAGGGGCCCTACTAGCGTATATACGCAGTATTTT,CSARGPTSVYTQYF